This T cell receptor (beta chain) came from a study of blood T cells in healthy people across ages. Notes on the study in general: More naive CD4+ cells and higher diversity marked long-lived donors relative to aged donors.

PBMCs, at least 7 million per sample, were isolated. Primed by a sample-barcoded 5' primer and a J-beta primer mix, a second PCR proceeded for 7 to 11 cycles. No fewer than 2.5 million CDR3-containing paired-end reads came from each sample. From the 5' RACE reads, TCRdb called clonotypes with MiXCR, one entry per CDR3 protein. Among 1.5 million to 1.8 million distinct CDR3 sequences listed, approximately 43% were seen once. Details on this clonotype: What it recognizes is unknown.

Sequenced material: blood. This TCR was sampled from a woman aged 18-29 years in good health.

The CDR3 coding sequence is TGCGCCAGCAGCCCACTCGGAGACTACAATGAGCAGTTCTTC. The encoded protein is CASSPLGDYNEQFF. This chain links TRBV5-1 with TRBJ2-1; D uncertain. V lost 4 bases to trimming and J lost 3 bases, with 11 bases between them. CDR1 and CDR2 from the germline V gene are SGHRS and YFSETQ. This CDR3 is 14 amino acids long.